In this sample, the clone carrying this TCR beta chain turned up once. Trimming pared 0 bases from V and 2 bases from J, leaving 10 bases between. CDR3 length equals 15 residues. Germline CDR1 LGHDT, CDR2 YNNKEL (reference sequence). This entry comes from a study of T-cell reconstitution after alpha-beta-depleted transplantation in children. Unique molecular identifiers were incorporated during preparation of the TCRbeta library. TCRdb reprocessed the PCR reads with MiXCR, giving one entry per CDR3 protein. The sample carries about 460,000 distinct CDR3 sequences, roughly an eighth recorded once. This chain uses TRBV3-1 with TRBJ2-5; no clear D. The source is a human donor who donated a stem cell graft to a child with combined immunodeficiency. The material sequenced was PBMCs from the stem cell graft donor, taken from the stem cell graft. The CDR3 region is CASSQDRATQETQYF. Written as DNA, the CDR3 is TGTGCCAGCAGCCAAGATCGGGCAACACAAGAGACCCAGTACTTC.